The TCR beta chain under discussion was sequenced for a study of T cell responses to AZD1222 COVID-19 vaccine. Study-wide results and caveats: Sampling that yielded the repertoires occurred only after the peak T cell response.

To note about this clone: Its antigen is as yet unknown.

The protocol was immunoSEQ multiplex PCR, while the TCRdb copy is restricted to in-frame clones and leaves out a portion. This sample yields tens of thousands of clones, of which almost 90% are seen a single time; over 9% belongs to the top ten. Germline CDR1 and CDR2: LNHDA and SQIVND (reference sequence). V lost 4 bases and J lost 0, with 10 bases in between. This CDR3 has 15 residues. This specimen was peripheral blood, taken on day 0 of MenACWY control vaccination. The receptor's source is an adult in good health. This sequence joins TRBV19 and TRBJ1-5, with D unclear. This chain's CDR3 is CASSKTLYSNQPQHF. Here the CDR3 DNA reads TGTGCCAGTAGTAAGACACTTTATAGCAATCAGCCCCAGCATTTT. The complete variable domain, with remaining parts taken from reference TRBV19 and TRBJ1-5, reads DGGITQSPKYLFRKEGQNVTLSCEQNLNHDAMYWYRQDPGQGLRLIYYSQIVNDFQKGDIAEGYSVSREKKESFPLTVTSAQKNPTAFYLCASSKTLYSNQPQHFGDGTRLSIL.